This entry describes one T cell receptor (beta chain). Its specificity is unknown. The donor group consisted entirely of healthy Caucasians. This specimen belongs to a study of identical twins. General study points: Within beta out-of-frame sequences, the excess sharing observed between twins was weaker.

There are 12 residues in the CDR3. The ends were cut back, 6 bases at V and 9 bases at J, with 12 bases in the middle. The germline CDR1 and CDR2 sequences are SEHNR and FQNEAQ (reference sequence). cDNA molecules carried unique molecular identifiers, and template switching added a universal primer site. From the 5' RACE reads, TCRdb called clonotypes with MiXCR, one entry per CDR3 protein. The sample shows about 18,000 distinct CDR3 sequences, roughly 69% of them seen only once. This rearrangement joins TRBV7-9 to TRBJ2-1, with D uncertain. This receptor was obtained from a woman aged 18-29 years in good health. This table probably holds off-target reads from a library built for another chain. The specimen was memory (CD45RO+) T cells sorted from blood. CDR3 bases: TGTGCCAGCAGTTCACCGGGCTTTGAGCAGTTCTTC. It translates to CASSSPGFEQFF.